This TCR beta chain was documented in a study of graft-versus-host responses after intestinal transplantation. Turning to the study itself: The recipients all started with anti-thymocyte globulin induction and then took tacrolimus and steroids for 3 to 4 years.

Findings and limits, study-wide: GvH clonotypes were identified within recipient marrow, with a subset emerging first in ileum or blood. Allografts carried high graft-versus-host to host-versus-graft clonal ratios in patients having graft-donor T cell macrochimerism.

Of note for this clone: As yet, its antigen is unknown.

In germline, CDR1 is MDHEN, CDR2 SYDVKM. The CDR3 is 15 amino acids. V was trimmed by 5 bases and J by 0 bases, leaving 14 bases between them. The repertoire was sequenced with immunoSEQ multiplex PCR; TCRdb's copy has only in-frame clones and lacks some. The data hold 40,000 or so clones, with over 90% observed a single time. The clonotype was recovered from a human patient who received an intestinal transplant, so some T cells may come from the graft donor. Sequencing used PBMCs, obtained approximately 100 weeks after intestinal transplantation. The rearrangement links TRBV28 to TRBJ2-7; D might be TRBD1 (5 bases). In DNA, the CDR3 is TGTGCCAGCAGTCCTCAAGACAGCAGCTCCTACGAGCAGTACTTC. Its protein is CASSPQDSSSYEQYF.